This T cell receptor (beta chain) was sequenced in a study of T cell changes during pregnancy in multiple sclerosis. Sequencing was performed with immunoSEQ multiplex PCR; in TCRdb, only in-frame clones are kept and a portion is missing. The sample carries around 34,000 clones, roughly nine tenths recorded once. The CDR3 runs to 14 residues. The J segment lost 4 bases and the V segment lost 6 bases, leaving 5 bases of the junction unmatched. The germline gives CDR1 KGHSH, CDR2 LQKENI. The chain employs TRBV18 and TRBJ2-1; TRBD2 aligns across 8 bases. The sample here was CD8+ T cells from peripheral blood mononuclear cells, taken in the first trimester of pregnancy. This clonotype was sampled from a female donor with multiple sclerosis, enrolled in a pregnancy study. CDR3 in DNA: TGTGCCAGCTCGCATAGCGGGAATTACAATGAGCAGTTCTTC. Translation gives CASSHSGNYNEQFF.